This T cell receptor (beta chain) was profiled in a study of long-term antiretroviral therapy in people with HIV. About the research overall: It was about a decade before the 2015 immediate-ART recommendation that the earliest samples were taken.

Run at survey level, the immunoSEQ assay was version v3.0. Libraries were prepared by immunoSEQ multiplex PCR; TCRdb keeps only in-frame clonotypes and omits some of them. The sample consists of about 30,000 clones, over 80% of them appearing once. Only one count was recorded for this clone. This CDR3 has 16 residues. Germline CDR1 and CDR2: SGHVS and FNYEAQ. J lost 2 bases, V lost 2 bases, and 7 bases had no gene match. Sequenced here: unsorted PBMCs, sampled 3.2 years before starting antiretroviral therapy. The chain recombines TRBV7-6 with TRBJ2-7, with TRBD2 matching 9 bases. The receptor was isolated from a man aged 50 to 60 with HIV. The CDR3 DNA sequence: TGTGCCAGCAGCTTACTCGGCGGGAGGGATGCCTACGAGCAGTACTTC. Amino acids: CASSLLGGRDAYEQYF.